The 22 T cell receptor beta chains presented below share a single source sample, sequenced in a study of technical replicates of blood from a handful of donors. The table came from immunoSEQ multiplex PCR; TCRdb's copy has only in-frame clones and leaves some out. The table includes tens of thousands of clones, 75% to 90% detected once. Source material: PBMCs. These receptor sequences come from a human donor in good health. Some clones in this sample may be carry-over from other donors' samples.

This sequence joins TRBV5-1 and TRBJ2-1, with 7 positions matching TRBD2. This CDR3 contains 15 residues. Looked up from germline, CDR1 is SGHRS and CDR2 is YFSETQ. V lost 4 bases and J lost 0; bases outside the gene matches: 4. The CDR3 protein is CASSPTSDSYNEQFF. CDR3 bases: TGCGCCAGCAGCCCAACTAGCGACTCCTACAATGAGCAGTTCTTC.

The chain joins TRBV6-6 to TRBJ2-7, with D hard to call. CDR3 size: 11 residues. V gave up 4 bases and J gave up 5 bases, with 6 bases separating them. Germline V gives CDR1 MNHNY, CDR2 SVGAGI (reference sequence). CDR3 residues: CASSSHNEQYF. DNA of the CDR3: TGTGCCAGCAGTTCCCACAACGAGCAGTACTTC.

V and J are TRBV27 and TRBJ1-2; no definite D call. Per germline, CDR1 MNHEY and CDR2 SMNVEV (reference sequence). With 3 bases removed from V and 3 bases from J, the gap between germline ends came to 11 bases. CDR3 length equals 14 residues. This CDR3 reads CASSFRGGYYGYTF. The CDR3 DNA is TGTGCCAGCAGTTTCCGGGGAGGGTACTATGGCTACACCTTC.

In this sample, this clone turned up a few times. This rearrangement joins TRBV18 to TRBJ1-5; perhaps TRBD1 as D (5 bases). This CDR3 region has 17 residues. V shed 6 bases and J shed 1 base, with 19 bases lying between them. From germline, CDR1 is KGHSH and CDR2 LQKENI. The CDR3 is CASSLTSGGESNQPQHF. Here the CDR3 DNA reads TGTGCCAGCTCTCTGACCTCGGGGGGGGAGAGCAATCAGCCCCAGCATTTT. The whole variable domain, filled in from reference TRBV18 and TRBJ1-5, reads NAGVMQNPRHLVRRRGQEARLRCSPMKGHSHVYWYRQLPEEGLKFMVYLQKENIIDESGMPKERFSAEFPKEGPSILRIQQVVRGDSAAYFCASSLTSGGESNQPQHFGDGTRLSIL.

This chain joins TRBV19 and TRBJ1-5; D might be TRBD1 (5 bases). Germline V gives CDR1 LNHDA, CDR2 SQIVND (reference sequence). This CDR3 has 16 residues. Trimming took off 4 bases at V and 7 bases at J, with 20 bases between the two ends. The CDR3 loop is CASSTIQGSFKQPQHF. DNA for the CDR3: TGTGCCAGTAGTACGATTCAGGGCTCTTTTAAACAGCCCCAGCATTTT.

In its sample, this clone was seen once. V is TRBV5-6 and J is TRBJ2-2; 10 bases map to TRBD2. The CDR3 loop spans 16 amino acids. Unmatched junction bases numbered 5, after V lost 3 bases and J lost 3 bases. CDR1 SGHDT and CDR2 YYEEEE come from the germline V gene. The CDR3 coding sequence is TGTGCCAGCAGCTCCCTAGCGGGAGCGGACACCGGGGAGCTGTTTTTT. It translates to CASSSLAGADTGELFF.

The J gene is TRBJ2-1, the V gene TRBV30; TRBD2 might be the D (5 bases). Germline CDR1 GTSNPN, CDR2 SVGIG (reference sequence). V lost 2 bases and J lost 8, with 7 bases in between. The CDR3 totals 11 residues. This CDR3 reads CAWSSGYEQFF. The CDR3 DNA reads as TGTGCCTGGAGTTCGGGATATGAGCAGTTCTTC.

The chain recombines TRBV25-1 with TRBJ1-1; tentative D call: TRBD1 (5 bases). This CDR3 region has 13 residues. The germline V gene has CDR1 MGHDK and CDR2 SYGVNS. Trimming shortened V by 6 bases and J by 3 bases, and 11 bases separated the two germline ends. CDR3 sequence (DNA): TGTGCCAGCAGCCTGGGGCAGGACACTGAAGCTTTCTTT. It encodes CASSLGQDTEAFF.

A single count supports this clone. CDR3 sequence reads: CASRSYGSGNTIYF. The CDR3 DNA is TGTGCCAGCAGGAGCTATGGCTCTGGAAACACCATATATTTT. The V and J genes are TRBV5-4 and TRBJ1-3; no firm D call. From germline, CDR1 is SGHNT and CDR2 YYREEE (reference sequence). There are 14 residues in the CDR3. V lost 5 bases, J lost 0 bases, and 9 bases lay in between. The complete variable domain, with remaining parts taken from reference TRBV5-4 and TRBJ1-3, reads ETGVTQSPTHLIKTRGQQVTLRCSSQSGHNTVSWYQQALGQGPQFIFQYYREEENGRGNFPPRFSGLQFPNYSSELNVNALELDDSALYLCASRSYGSGNTIYFGEGSWLTVV.

This rearrangement joins TRBV28 to TRBJ2-1; TRBD2 matches 13 bases. The CDR3 has 12 amino acids. Germline assignment: CDR1 MDHEN and CDR2 SYDVKM. Germline trimming cut 6 bases from V and 15 bases from J; bases unmatched to any gene: 5. This chain's CDR3 is CASSLLAGGSFF. DNA of the CDR3: TGTGCCAGCAGCCTACTAGCGGGAGGGTCGTTCTTC.

This chain connects TRBV5-1 to TRBJ2-5, with 8 bases that match TRBD2. The V gene's germline CDR1 is SGHRS and CDR2 YFSETQ. V gave up 0 bases and J gave up 5 bases; unmatched junction bases: 9. The CDR3 consists of 16 residues. The CDR3 protein is CASSLDSGRGGETQYF. The DNA of the CDR3 is TGCGCCAGCAGCTTGGACAGCGGGAGAGGTGGGGAGACCCAGTACTTC. The entire variable domain, with the rest obtained from reference TRBV5-1 and TRBJ2-5, is as follows: KAGVTQTPRYLIKTRGQQVTLSCSPISGHRSVSWYQQTPGQGLQFLFEYFSETQRNKGNFPGRFSGRQFSNSRSEMNVSTLELGDSALYLCASSLDSGRGGETQYFGPGTRLLVL.

The chain recombines TRBV4-2 with TRBJ2-5; 16 bases map to TRBD2. J lost 4 bases, V lost 1 base, and 3 bases had no gene match. The CDR3 sequence is 17 residues long. CDR1 LGHNA and CDR2 YNFKEQ come from the germline V gene. CDR3 in amino acids: CASSQGGTSGGAETQYF. CDR3 nucleotides: TGTGCCAGCAGCCAAGGGGGGACTAGCGGGGGGGCAGAGACCCAGTACTTC.

The chain uses TRBV5-4 and TRBJ2-7, with TRBD2 identical over 7 bases. Germline V lookup: CDR1 SGHNT, CDR2 YYREEE (reference sequence). V dropped 3 bases and J dropped 4; count of bases not matched to a gene: 4. This CDR3 spans 13 amino acids. CDR3 nucleotide sequence: TGTGCCAGCAGCTCCTACGGGGGGTACGAGCAGTACTTC. This translates into CASSSYGGYEQYF.

This clone appeared a few times. This chain connects TRBV7-9 to TRBJ1-6, with D unclear. There are 13 residues in the CDR3. V gave up 8 bases and J gave up 3 bases, with 8 bases separating them. Germline-derived CDR1 and CDR2 are SEHNR and FQNEAQ (reference sequence). CDR3 bases: TGTGCCAGCCAGGAAGACTATAATTCACCCCTCCACTTT. Residues: CASQEDYNSPLHF.

The V gene is TRBV7-3, the J gene TRBJ1-6; weak D call: TRBD1 (5 bases). Deletions cut 1 base from V and 7 bases from J, with 14 bases between. The CDR3 consists of 16 residues. CDR1 is SGHTA, CDR2 FQGTGA, per germline. In nucleotides, the CDR3 is TGTGCCAGCAGCTTAATGGGGCCAAACAGGAATTCACCCCTCCACTTT. Protein product: CASSLMGPNRNSPLHF. The full variable domain, its missing parts supplied by reference TRBV7-3 and TRBJ1-6, is GAGVSQTPSNKVTEKGKYVELRCDPISGHTALYWYRQSLGQGPEFLIYFQGTGAADDSGLPNDRFFAVRPEGSVSTLKIQRTERGDSAVYLCASSLMGPNRNSPLHFGNGTRLTVT.

This rearrangement joins TRBV6-1 to TRBJ1-2, with 9 bases that match TRBD1. The germline CDR1 and CDR2 sequences are MNHNS and SASEGT. Germline trimming cut 10 bases from V and 4 bases from J; bases unmatched to any gene: 10. This CDR3 is built from 14 residues. CDR3 DNA: TGTGCCATCCAGGACTCGGGACAGGGCTATGGCTACACCTTC. It yields the protein CAIQDSGQGYGYTF.

This rearrangement joins TRBV9 to TRBJ2-6; the D gene is possibly TRBD2 (6 bases). Germline CDR1 and CDR2: SGDLS and YYNGEE. The CDR3 contains 17 residues. Trimming stripped 0 bases from V and 2 bases from J, with 12 bases between. CDR3 in amino acids: CASSVGAGTAGANVLTF. CDR3 in DNA: TGTGCCAGCAGCGTAGGGGCAGGGACTGCTGGGGCCAACGTCCTGACTTTC.

The CDR3 region is CASSQGGGPSSTGELFF. The CDR3 DNA is TGTGCCAGCAGTCAAGGGGGGGGCCCGTCGAGCACCGGGGAGCTGTTTTTT. The gene calls are TRBV2 and TRBJ2-2, with D tentatively TRBD2 (7 bases). Between the trimmed V and J ends, which lost 5 bases and 4 bases, there was a span of 20 bases. CDR1 SNHLY and CDR2 FYNNEI come from the germline V gene. The CDR3 spans 17 residues.

The chain is built from TRBV5-6 and TRBJ1-1, with D possibly TRBD1 on 5 matching bases. Germline-derived CDR1 and CDR2 are SGHDT and YYEEEE. V gave up 1 base and J gave up 3 bases, with 10 bases separating them. The CDR3 runs 14 residues. CDR3 sequence: CASSLKRGHTEAFF. The CDR3 DNA sequence: TGTGCCAGCAGCTTGAAAAGGGGTCACACTGAAGCTTTCTTT. Filled out from reference TRBV5-6 and TRBJ1-1, the complete variable domain reads DAGVTQSPTHLIKTRGQQVTLRCSPKSGHDTVSWYQQALGQGPQFIFQYYEEEERQRGNFPDRFSGHQFPNYSSELNVNALLLGDSALYLCASSLKRGHTEAFFGQGTRLTVV.

The genes are TRBV7-9 and TRBJ2-3; 9 positions match TRBD1. Unmatched junction bases numbered 8, after V lost 6 bases and J lost 4 bases. The germline V gene encodes CDR1 SEHNR and CDR2 FQNEAQ (reference sequence). This CDR3 region has 15 residues. CDR3 sequence: CASRPGTGSSDTQYF. CDR3 in DNA: TGTGCCAGCAGGCCCGGGACAGGGAGTTCAGATACGCAGTATTTT.

The gene calls are TRBV7-2 and TRBJ2-5; 7 positions agree with TRBD1. Germline CDR1 reads SGHTA; CDR2 reads FQGNSA. The CDR3 loop spans 13 amino acids. V lost 4 bases and J lost 7; bases outside the gene matches: 6. CDR3 in amino acids: CASSSDRVGTQYF. In DNA, the CDR3 is TGTGCCAGCAGCTCCGACAGGGTGGGGACCCAGTACTTC.

V gene TRBV9 combines with J gene TRBJ2-1, with 8 nucleotides matching TRBD1. CDR1 is SGDLS, CDR2 YYNGEE, per germline. V shed 0 bases and J 2 bases; nucleotides not matched to a gene: 4. The CDR3 loop spans 16 amino acids. The CDR3 DNA reads as TGTGCCAGCAGCGTAGGACAGGGGTCCGCCTACAATGAGCAGTTCTTC. Its protein product is CASSVGQGSAYNEQFF.